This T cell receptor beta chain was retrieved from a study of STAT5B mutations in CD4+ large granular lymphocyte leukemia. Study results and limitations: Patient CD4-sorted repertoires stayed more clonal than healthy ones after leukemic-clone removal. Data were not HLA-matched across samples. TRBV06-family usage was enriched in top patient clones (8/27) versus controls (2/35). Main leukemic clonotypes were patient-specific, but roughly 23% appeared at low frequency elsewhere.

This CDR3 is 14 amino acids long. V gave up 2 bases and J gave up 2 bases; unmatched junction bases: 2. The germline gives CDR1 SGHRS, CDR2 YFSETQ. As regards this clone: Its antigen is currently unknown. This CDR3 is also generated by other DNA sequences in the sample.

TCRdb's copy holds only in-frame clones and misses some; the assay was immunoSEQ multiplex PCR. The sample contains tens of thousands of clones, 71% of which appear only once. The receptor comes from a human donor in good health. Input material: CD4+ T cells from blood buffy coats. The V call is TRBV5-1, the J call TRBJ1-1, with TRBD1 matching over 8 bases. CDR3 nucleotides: TGCGCCAGCAGCTTACAGGGGGGAAACACTGAAGCTTTCTTT. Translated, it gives CASSLQGGNTEAFF. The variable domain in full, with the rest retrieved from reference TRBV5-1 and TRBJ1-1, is KAGVTQTPRYLIKTRGQQVTLSCSPISGHRSVSWYQQTPGQGLQFLFEYFSETQRNKGNFPGRFSGRQFSNSRSEMNVSTLELGDSALYLCASSLQGGNTEAFFGQGTRLTVV.